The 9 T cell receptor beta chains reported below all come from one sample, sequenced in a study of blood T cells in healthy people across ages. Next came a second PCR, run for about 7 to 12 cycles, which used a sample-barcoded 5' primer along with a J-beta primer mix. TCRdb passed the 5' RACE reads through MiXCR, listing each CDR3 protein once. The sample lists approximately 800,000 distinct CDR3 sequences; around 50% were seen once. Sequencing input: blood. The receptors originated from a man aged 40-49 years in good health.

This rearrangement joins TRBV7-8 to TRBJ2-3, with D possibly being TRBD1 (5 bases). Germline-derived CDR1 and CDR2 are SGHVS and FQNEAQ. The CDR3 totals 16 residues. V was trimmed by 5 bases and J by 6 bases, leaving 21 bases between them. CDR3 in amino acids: CASSLTWGATPDTQYF. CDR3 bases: TGTGCCAGCAGCCTGACCTGGGGCGCCACGCCGGATACGCAGTATTTT.

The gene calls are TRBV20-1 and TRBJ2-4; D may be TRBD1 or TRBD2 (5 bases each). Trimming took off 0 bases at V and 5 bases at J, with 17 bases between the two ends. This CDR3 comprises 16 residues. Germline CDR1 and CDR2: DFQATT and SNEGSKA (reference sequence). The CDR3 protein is CSARDLGWGSQNIQYF. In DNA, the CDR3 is TGCAGTGCTAGAGATCTCGGTTGGGGGAGCCAAAACATTCAGTACTTC.

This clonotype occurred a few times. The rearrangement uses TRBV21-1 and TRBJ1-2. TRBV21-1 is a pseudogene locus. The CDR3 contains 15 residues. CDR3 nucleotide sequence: TGTGCCAGCAGCAAAGCCGCACAGGGAGGGTGTGGCTACACCTTC. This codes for CASSKAAQGGCGYTF.

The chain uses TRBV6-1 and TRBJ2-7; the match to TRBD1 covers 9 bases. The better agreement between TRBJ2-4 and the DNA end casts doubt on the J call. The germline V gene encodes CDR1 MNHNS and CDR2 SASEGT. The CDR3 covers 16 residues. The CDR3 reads CASSLTPGQGENIQYF. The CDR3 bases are TGTGCCAGCAGCCTAACTCCGGGACAGGGAGAAAACATTCAGTACTTC.

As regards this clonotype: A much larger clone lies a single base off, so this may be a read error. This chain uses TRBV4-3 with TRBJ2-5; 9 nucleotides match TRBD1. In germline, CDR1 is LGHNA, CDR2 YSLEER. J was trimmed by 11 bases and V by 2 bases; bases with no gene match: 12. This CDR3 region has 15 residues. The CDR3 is CASSQNPGQGSEQYF. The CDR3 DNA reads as TGCGCCAGCAGCCAAAACCCGGGACAGGGCAGTGAGCAGTACTTC.

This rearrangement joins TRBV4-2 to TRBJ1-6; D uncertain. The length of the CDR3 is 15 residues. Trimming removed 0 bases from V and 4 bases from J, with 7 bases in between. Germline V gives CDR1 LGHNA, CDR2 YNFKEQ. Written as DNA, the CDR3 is TGTGCCAGCAGCCAAGAGGACTCTTATAATTCACCCCTCCACTTT. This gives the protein CASSQEDSYNSPLHF.

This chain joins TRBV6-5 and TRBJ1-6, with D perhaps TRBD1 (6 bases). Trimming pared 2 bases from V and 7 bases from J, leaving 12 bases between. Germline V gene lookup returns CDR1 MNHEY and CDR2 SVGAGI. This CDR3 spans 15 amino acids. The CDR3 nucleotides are TGTGCCAGCAGTTACGATAACAGGGAGAATTCACCCCTCCACTTT. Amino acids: CASSYDNRENSPLHF.

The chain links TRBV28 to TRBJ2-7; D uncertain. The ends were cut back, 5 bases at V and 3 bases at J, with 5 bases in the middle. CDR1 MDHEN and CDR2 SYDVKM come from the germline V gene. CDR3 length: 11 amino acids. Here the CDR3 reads CASSRHYEQYF. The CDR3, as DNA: TGTGCCAGCAGTCGGCACTACGAGCAGTACTTC.

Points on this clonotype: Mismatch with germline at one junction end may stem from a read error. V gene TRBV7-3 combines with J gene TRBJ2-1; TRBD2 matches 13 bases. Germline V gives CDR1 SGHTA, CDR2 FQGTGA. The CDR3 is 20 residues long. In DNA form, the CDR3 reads TGTACCAGCAGCTTACGCGGCTTGGGACTAGCGGGAAGAAACTACAATGAGCAGTTCTTC. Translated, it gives CTSSLRGLGLAGRNYNEQFF.